Listed below are T cell receptor beta chains from one sample, sequenced in a study of blood T cell repertoires in COVID-19. Measured with immunoSEQ multiplex PCR; TCRdb has only the in-frame clones, and not every one. The sample yields 400,000 to 550,000 clones, approximately 90% seen once. Sequenced sample: PBMCs or T cells enriched from blood (not recorded which). Receptors originate from a woman between 18 and 29 years old with acute COVID-19. The CDR3 runs from the conserved cysteine through the conserved F or W. The order of the fields is D gene, clone size, J gene, V gene, CDR3 protein, CDR3 DNA. A D gene is named only where the DNA matches it firmly. Only some rows state a clone size, as once, few, many or a class for expanded clones.

TRBD2	-	TRBJ2-5	TRBV5-1	CASSLEFSGGQETQYF	TGCGCCAGCAGCTTGGAGTTTAGCGGGGGTCAAGAGACCCAGTACTTC
-	-	TRBJ1-3	TRBV6-5	CASREVLPAGNTIYF	TGTGCCAGCAGGGAGGTATTGCCGGCTGGAAACACCATATATTTT
-	-	TRBJ1-4	TRBV4-3	CASSQDRGKEKLFF	TGCGCCAGCAGCCAAGACAGGGGCAAGGAAAAACTGTTTTTT
-	-	TRBJ1-1	TRBV6-5	CASLAGMNTEAFF	TGTGCCAGCCTGGCAGGCATGAACACTGAAGCTTTCTTT
-	-	TRBJ2-5	TRBV7-2	CASSARERPETQYF	TGTGCCAGCAGCGCCCGGGAGCGGCCAGAGACCCAGTACTTC
TRBD2	-	TRBJ2-2	TRBV25-1	CASSEAGLAGLNTGELFF	TGTGCCAGCAGTGAAGCCGGACTAGCGGGACTTAACACCGGGGAGCTGTTTTTT
-	-	TRBJ1-4	TRBV21-1	CASSLPGWANEKLFF	TGTGCCAGCAGCCTCCCGGGATGGGCTAATGAAAAACTGTTTTTT
-	-	TRBJ1-2	TRBV27	CASSLTGLLGYGYTF	TGTGCCAGCAGTTTAACGGGACTCCTGGGTTATGGCTACACCTTC
-	-	TRBJ1-1	TRBV12-3/TRBV12-4	CASSLGGGDEAFF	TGTGCCAGCAGTTTAGGAGGGGGGGATGAAGCTTTCTTT
-	-	TRBJ1-1	TRBV6-5	CASSYSRVVNTEAFF	TGTGCCAGCAGTTACTCGAGGGTGGTGAACACTGAAGCTTTCTTT
TRBD2	-	TRBJ2-3	TRBV30	CAWSKWREGYTQYF	TGTGCCTGGAGTAAATGGCGGGAGGGTTATACGCAGTATTTT
TRBD1	-	TRBJ1-4	TRBV28	CASSLPPGQGFEKLFF	TGTGCCAGCAGTCTACCGCCGGGACAGGGTTTTGAAAAACTGTTTTTT
-	-	TRBJ2-1	TRBV9	CASSVGGTSYNEQFF	TGTGCCAGCAGCGTAGGAGGAACGTCCTACAATGAGCAGTTCTTC
-	-	TRBJ2-3	TRBV27	CASSLWPTDTQYF	TGTGCCAGCAGTTTATGGCCCACAGATACGCAGTATTTT
-	-	TRBJ1-2	TRBV5-4	CASNLRVDGNGYTF	TGTGCCAGCAACCTCAGGGTGGATGGAAATGGCTACACCTTC
TRBD1	-	TRBJ2-7	TRBV6-2/TRBV6-3	CASSRITTGQRDQYF	TGTGCCAGCAGCCGGATTACCACGGGACAGCGAGACCAGTACTTC
TRBD1	once	TRBJ1-4	TRBV23-1	CASSQYGTVNEKLFF	TGCGCCAGCAGTCAATACGGGACAGTAAATGAAAAACTGTTTTTT
TRBD1	few	TRBJ2-3	TRBV20-1	CSASDRGAAQYF	TGCAGTGCTAGTGACAGGGGGGCGGCGCAGTATTTT
-	few	TRBJ2-7	TRBV7-2	CASSRLPRYEQYF	TGTGCCAGCAGCCGCCTACCTCGCTACGAGCAGTACTTC
-	-	TRBJ1-2	TRBV7-6	CASSSRRDFYGYTF	TGTGCCAGCAGCTCCCGCAGGGATTTCTATGGCTACACCTTC
-	-	TRBJ2-2	TRBV9	CASSVGRPNTGELFF	TGTGCCAGCAGCGTAGGGCGGCCGAACACCGGGGAGCTGTTTTTT
-	-	TRBJ2-1	TRBV28	CASGRDFYNEQFF	TGTGCCAGCGGTCGGGACTTTTACAATGAGCAGTTCTTC
TRBD2	-	TRBJ2-7	TRBV19	CASSMKVSGTSGGSYEQYF	TGTGCCAGTAGTATGAAAGTTTCCGGGACTAGCGGAGGCAGCTACGAGCAGTACTTC
-	few	TRBJ1-3	TRBV4-1	CASSQGLAGNTIYF	TGCGCCAGCAGCCAAGGACTTGCTGGAAACACCATATATTTT
-	-	TRBJ1-5	TRBV6-2/TRBV6-3	CASSPGVEASQPQHF	TGTGCCAGCAGTCCCGGGGTCGAAGCGAGTCAGCCCCAGCATTTT
-	few	TRBJ2-7	TRBV28	CASSWGLYEQYF	TGTGCCAGCAGTTGGGGCCTCTACGAGCAGTACTTC
-	once	TRBJ1-5	TRBV7-2	CASSFPGQPQHF	TGTGCCAGCAGCTTTCCGGGGCAGCCCCAGCATTTT
-	-	TRBJ1-4	TRBV6-6	CASGGPTNEKLFF	TGTGCCAGTGGGGGCCCAACTAATGAAAAACTGTTTTTT
-	-	TRBJ2-3	TRBV25-1	CASSEWSQITDTQYF	TGTGCCAGCAGTGAATGGAGTCAAATCACAGATACGCAGTATTTT
TRBD1	-	TRBJ2-3	TRBV9	CASSGLPGQGIADTQYF	TGTGCCAGCAGCGGACTACCGGGACAGGGGATCGCAGATACGCAGTATTTT
-	-	TRBJ1-2	TRBV7-9	CASSQLYGYTF	TGTGCCAGCAGTCAACTCTATGGCTACACCTTC
-	-	TRBJ2-3	TRBV5-4	CAYSPGKGTDTQYF	TGTGCCTATTCTCCAGGTAAGGGCACAGATACGCAGTATTTT
-	-	TRBJ2-1	TRBV11-2	CASSLASSRRRSSYNEQFF	TGTGCCAGCAGCTTAGCGTCATCGCGACGCCGGAGCTCCTACAATGAGCAGTTCTTC
TRBD2	-	TRBJ2-7	TRBV3-1/TRBV3-2	CASSREGTYEQYF	TGTGCCAGCAGCCGGGAGGGGACCTACGAGCAGTACTTC
-	-	TRBJ1-4	TRBV2	CASSVTGIYEKLFF	TGTGCCAGCAGTGTGACAGGAATTTATGAAAAACTGTTTTTT
-	-	TRBJ1-2	TRBV7-2	CASSLVVPEAGYTF	TGTGCCAGCAGCTTAGTTGTTCCGGAGGCTGGCTACACCTTC
TRBD2	-	TRBJ2-7	TRBV7-9	CASSLVSLAGEQYF	TGTGCCAGCAGCTTAGTTAGCCTAGCGGGTGAGCAGTACTTC
-	-	TRBJ1-2	TRBV19	CASSIQTGSNGYTF	TGTGCCAGTAGTATTCAAACCGGGAGCAATGGCTACACCTTC
-	-	TRBJ2-7	TRBV6-2/TRBV6-3	CASSYVREQYF	TGTGCCAGCAGTTACGTGAGGGAGCAGTACTTC
-	-	TRBJ2-5	TRBV9	CASSVAGGQETQYF	TGTGCCAGCAGCGTAGCCGGCGGTCAAGAGACCCAGTACTTC
TRBD2	few	TRBJ2-7	TRBV28	CASSWNNRLAGLDEQYF	TGTGCCAGCAGCTGGAATAACAGACTAGCGGGACTCGACGAGCAGTACTTC
-	-	TRBJ1-4	TRBV3-1/TRBV3-2	CASSRTGRVNEKLFF	TGTGCCAGCAGCCGCACAGGGAGGGTTAATGAAAAACTGTTTTTT
TRBD1	-	TRBJ1-1	TRBV2	CASRIRGDLNTEAFF	TGTGCCAGCAGGATCAGGGGGGACCTGAACACTGAAGCTTTCTTT
-	-	TRBJ1-2	TRBV29-1	CSVHEDRRGGYTF	TGCAGCGTCCACGAGGACAGACGAGGTGGCTACACCTTC
-	-	TRBJ2-7	TRBV7-9	CASRPGGGFYEQYF	TGTGCCAGCAGACCGGGGGGCGGGTTCTACGAGCAGTACTTC
-	-	TRBJ1-1	TRBV7-2	CASSLGGAGGAEAFF	TGTGCCAGCAGCTTAGGGGGTGCCGGGGGAGCTGAAGCTTTCTTT
TRBD1	-	TRBJ1-5	TRBV18	CASSSTGGDQPQHF	TGTGCCAGCTCATCGACAGGGGGAGACCAGCCCCAGCATTTT
-	-	TRBJ1-2	TRBV30	CAWSRTDYGYTF	TGTGCCTGGAGCCGGACAGACTATGGCTACACCTTC
TRBD1	-	TRBJ2-3	TRBV7-6	CASSLVGQGAWDTQYF	TGTGCCAGCAGCTTAGTGGGGCAGGGGGCATGGGATACGCAGTATTTT
-	once	TRBJ1-2	TRBV7-9	CASSLAFGNYGYTF	TGTGCCAGCAGCTTAGCTTTCGGGAACTATGGCTACACCTTC
-	-	TRBJ1-1	TRBV3-1/TRBV3-2	CASSQNQGMNTEAFF	TGTGCCAGCAGCCAAAACCAGGGGATGAACACTGAAGCTTTCTTT